This record covers a single T cell receptor (beta chain). The data were obtained in a study of control samples from healthy donors and cancer patients. This table comes from immunoSEQ multiplex PCR, and its TCRdb copy is limited to in-frame clones, with some not included. The table records tens of thousands of clones, about 92% of them present only once. This CDR3 has 14 residues. V lost 2 bases and J 6 bases, leaving 10 bases between the germline ends. CDR1 and CDR2 from the germline V gene are LNHDA and SQIVND (reference sequence). This receptor was obtained from a woman aged 30 to 39 in good health. This rearrangement joins TRBV19 to TRBJ2-2, with D unresolved. Sample: blood. CDR3 region: CASSIRVVAGELFF. CDR3 coding DNA: TGTGCCAGTAGTATAAGGGTCGTGGCCGGGGAGCTGTTTTTT. The complete variable domain, with remaining parts taken from reference TRBV19 and TRBJ2-2, reads DGGITQSPKYLFRKEGQNVTLSCEQNLNHDAMYWYRQDPGQGLRLIYYSQIVNDFQKGDIAEGYSVSREKKESFPLTVTSAQKNPTAFYLCASSIRVVAGELFFGEGSRLTVL.